The next 24 T cell receptor beta chains were all read from a single sample in a study of shared clonotypes between healthy human individuals. Method: immunoSEQ multiplex PCR; TCRdb's copy keeps in-frame clones and lacks some. Counted here are some 500,000 clones, around 96% occurring once; the ten biggest clones make up 0.06%. The sample comprised naive CD4+ T cells sorted from blood. This sample's subset: CD45RA+ positively selected. The receptors were sampled from a woman in her twenties or thirties in good health.

This clone occurred a few times. The rearrangement links TRBV18 to TRBJ2-5; D gene unclear. V shed 0 bases and J shed 4 bases, with 9 bases lying between them. This CDR3 is built from 14 residues. Looked up from germline, CDR1 is KGHSH and CDR2 is LQKENI. The CDR3, as DNA: TGTGCCAGCTCACCACCTAGCTTGTTAGAGACCCAGTACTTC. Translation: CASSPPSLLETQYF.

Remarks on this clone: Other DNA variants within this sample encode the same CDR3. The rearrangement links TRBV11-2 to TRBJ2-7, with 10 bases lining up with TRBD2. The germline gives CDR1 SGHAT, CDR2 FQNNGV. The ends lost 1 base at V and 1 base at J; junction bases unmatched: 4. The CDR3 is 16 amino acids. CDR3 sequence reads: CASSLVRLAGSYEQYF. The DNA of the CDR3 is TGTGCCAGCAGCTTAGTGCGACTAGCGGGTTCCTACGAGCAGTACTTC. The entire variable domain, with the rest obtained from reference TRBV11-2 and TRBJ2-7, is as follows: EAGVAQSPRYKIIEKRQSVAFWCNPISGHATLYWYQQILGQGPKLLIQFQNNGVVDDSQLPKDRFSAERLKGVDSTLKIQPAKLEDSAVYLCASSLVRLAGSYEQYFGPGTRLTVT.

As regards this clone: Other nucleotide sequences in the sample specify the same CDR3. The chain recombines TRBV28 with TRBJ2-3; D remains ambiguous. Germline CDR1 is MDHEN and CDR2 is SYDVKM. Trimming cost V 2 bases and J 3 bases, with 9 bases left between them. The CDR3 runs 14 residues. The CDR3 protein is CASSLRQSTDTQYF. As DNA, the CDR3 is TGTGCCAGCAGTTTAAGGCAGTCTACAGATACGCAGTATTTT.

The V and J genes are TRBV5-4 and TRBJ1-6; D is undetermined. Germline V gives CDR1 SGHNT, CDR2 YYREEE (reference sequence). The CDR3 consists of 16 residues. The V gene lost 0 bases and the J gene lost 3 bases, with 10 bases spanning the gap. The CDR3 reads CASSLGRSNYNSPLHF. The CDR3 DNA follows: TGTGCCAGCAGCTTGGGTCGGTCTAACTATAATTCACCCCTCCACTTT.

The chain employs TRBV6-5 and TRBJ1-6, with D unresolved. The CDR3 sequence is 14 residues long. CDR1 is MNHEY, CDR2 SVGAGI, per germline. V lost 6 bases, J lost 7 bases, and 13 bases lay in between. CDR3 region: CASRRGTGNSPLHF. The CDR3, as DNA: TGTGCCAGCAGGCGGGGTACGGGGAATTCACCCCTCCACTTT.

The V gene is TRBV19, the J gene TRBJ2-5; D is possibly TRBD1 (6 bases). The CDR3 runs 14 residues. The germline V gene encodes CDR1 LNHDA and CDR2 SQIVND (reference sequence). Trimming cost V 4 bases and J 1 base, with 10 bases left between them. The CDR3, as DNA: TGTGCCAGTAGTACACGGGACATCCAAGAGACCCAGTACTTC. Amino acids: CASSTRDIQETQYF.

This chain connects TRBV5-5 to TRBJ2-7; D unresolved. CDR3 length: 14 residues. CDR1 and CDR2 (germline): SGHKS, YYEKEE (reference sequence). V was shortened by 0 bases and J by 1 base, with 8 bases between the two germline ends. The DNA of the CDR3 is TGTGCCAGCAGCTTGGCCACCGGGTCCTACGAGCAGTACTTC. It specifies CASSLATGSYEQYF. Variable domain in full (rest from reference TRBV5-5 and TRBJ2-7): DAGVTQSPTHLIKTRGQQVTLRCSPISGHKSVSWYQQVLGQGPQFIFQYYEKEERGRGNFPDRFSARQFPNYSSELNVNALLLGDSALYLCASSLATGSYEQYFGPGTRLTVT.

The chain employs TRBV19 and TRBJ2-3, with D perhaps TRBD2 (6 bases). The length of the CDR3 is 16 residues. Germline values: CDR1 LNHDA, CDR2 SQIVND (reference sequence). Trimming took off 0 bases at V and 2 bases at J, with 12 bases between the two ends. The CDR3 region is CASSIDTGLNTDTQYF. The CDR3 nucleotides read TGTGCCAGTAGTATAGATACGGGACTCAACACAGATACGCAGTATTTT. The full variable domain, in which reference TRBV19 and TRBJ2-3 provide the parts outside the CDR3, is DGGITQSPKYLFRKEGQNVTLSCEQNLNHDAMYWYRQDPGQGLRLIYYSQIVNDFQKGDIAEGYSVSREKKESFPLTVTSAQKNPTAFYLCASSIDTGLNTDTQYFGPGTRLTVL.

The V and J genes are TRBV28 and TRBJ1-2; D unresolved. Germline CDR1 MDHEN, CDR2 SYDVKM. Trimming left V 10 bases short and J 7 bases short, with 13 bases between. The CDR3 consists of 11 residues. DNA of the CDR3: TGTGCCACTACCCACCTCAGTGGCTACACCTTC. Its translation is CATTHLSGYTF.

There are a few counts of this clone. The chain links TRBV28 to TRBJ1-4; D unresolved. The V gene lost 6 bases and the J gene lost 1 base, with 12 bases spanning the gap. The CDR3 contains 15 residues. From germline, CDR1 is MDHEN and CDR2 SYDVKM. The CDR3 DNA sequence: TGTGCCAGCAGCCCGTGGCGAGTAACTAATGAAAAACTGTTTTTT. It specifies CASSPWRVTNEKLFF.

The chain has TRBV6-6 and TRBJ2-2; TRBD2 is a possible D gene (5 bases). Trimming pared 5 bases from V and 1 base from J, leaving 11 bases between. Germline CDR1 is MNHNY and CDR2 is SVGAGI (reference sequence). The CDR3 totals 15 residues. This chain's CDR3 is CASSPRRRNTGELFF. CDR3 bases: TGTGCCAGCAGTCCGAGGAGGCGGAACACCGGGGAGCTGTTTTTT.

The rearrangement links TRBV6-6 to TRBJ1-2; 7 bases are shared with TRBD1. J was trimmed by 1 base and V by 5 bases; bases with no gene match: 1. Germline assignment: CDR1 MNHNY and CDR2 SVGAGI (reference sequence). The CDR3 is 13 residues long. CDR3 amino acids: CASSQGVNYGYTF. DNA of the CDR3: TGTGCCAGCAGTCAGGGGGTTAACTATGGCTACACCTTC.

The J gene is TRBJ2-3, the V gene TRBV5-1; D is ambiguous. The V gene lost 2 bases and the J gene lost 6 bases, with 25 bases spanning the gap. Germline lookup yields CDR1 SGHRS and CDR2 YFSETQ. The CDR3 length is 18 residues. This chain's CDR3 is CASSLRPRHQPDRDTQYF. CDR3 DNA: TGCGCCAGCAGCTTAAGACCGAGACACCAACCGGACCGTGATACGCAGTATTTT.

This clone was counted only a few times. The chain uses TRBV6-5 and TRBJ1-3; D is perhaps TRBD1 (5 bases). V lost 6 bases and J 0 bases, leaving 12 bases between the germline ends. The CDR3 spans 15 residues. The germline CDR1 and CDR2 sequences are MNHEY and SVGAGI. The CDR3 coding sequence is TGTGCCAGCAGCCGGGACCGAGACTCTGGAAACACCATATATTTT. It specifies CASSRDRDSGNTIYF.

The chain employs TRBV7-3 and TRBJ2-2; 7 bases map to TRBD2. The CDR3 is made up of 20 amino acids. Germline CDR1 SGHTA, CDR2 FQGTGA. V was pared by 1 base and J by 0 bases, with 14 bases of the junction left unmatched. This CDR3 is CASSLIWEGREGANTGELFF. The CDR3 DNA reads TGTGCCAGCAGCTTAATCTGGGAGGGTCGTGAGGGCGCGAACACCGGGGAGCTGTTTTTT.

This clone appeared a single time. The genes are TRBV7-2 and TRBJ2-1; TRBD2 matches at 12 bases. Losses at the gene ends were 3 bases for V and 1 base for J; bases not matched to a gene: 1. CDR3 length: 16 residues. Germline values: CDR1 SGHTA, CDR2 FQGNSA. CDR3 sequence reads: CASSLTSGGSYNEQFF. The DNA of the CDR3 is TGTGCCAGCAGCTTGACTAGCGGGGGTTCCTACAATGAGCAGTTCTTC.

This chain joins TRBV2 and TRBJ2-5, with D hard to call. The CDR3 runs to 12 residues. V lost 8 bases, J lost 5 bases, and 12 bases lay in between. CDR1 and CDR2 from the germline V gene are SNHLY and FYNNEI. CDR3 residues: CASRVFEETQYF. For the CDR3, the DNA is TGTGCCAGCCGTGTTTTTGAGGAGACCCAGTACTTC. Combining the CDR3 with reference TRBV2 and TRBJ2-5 gives the whole variable domain EPEVTQTPSHQVTQMGQEVILRCVPISNHLYFYWYRQILGQKVEFLVSFYNNEISEKSEIFDDQFSVERPDGSNFTLKIRSTKLEDSAMYFCASRVFEETQYFGPGTRLLVL.

The rearrangement joins TRBV19 to TRBJ2-2; no definite D call. This CDR3 is built from 13 residues. Germline loops: CDR1 LNHDA, CDR2 SQIVND (reference sequence). The germline V and J ends were trimmed by 5 bases and 0 bases, with 4 bases remaining between them. For the CDR3, the DNA is TGTGCCAGTAGTCAGCCGAACACCGGGGAGCTGTTTTTT. Translation gives CASSQPNTGELFF.

This chain joins TRBV28 and TRBJ2-7; D tentatively fits TRBD1 or TRBD2 (5 bases each). CDR1 is MDHEN and CDR2 is SYDVKM in the germline V gene. CDR3 length: 15 residues. The V end was cut by 6 bases, the J end by 1 base, with 16 bases between. CDR3 coding DNA: TGTGCCAGCAGCTATAGAGGGACGAGTTCCTACGAGCAGTACTTC. It encodes CASSYRGTSSYEQYF.

The chain carries TRBV27 and TRBJ1-1; 7 positions agree with TRBD1. Germline CDR1 MNHEY, CDR2 SMNVEV (reference sequence). The CDR3 is 14 amino acids. The V and J ends lost 9 bases and 10 bases, in that order; junction bases with no gene match: 17. CDR3 nucleotide sequence: TGTGCCAGATTACCGGGACAGCTTAAGGTAGTAGCTTTCTTT. It encodes CARLPGQLKVVAFF.

This clone was detected a few times. The CDR3 coding sequence is TGTGCCAGCAGTTTATCCGCAGGAGATCAGCCCCAGCATTTT. It codes for CASSLSAGDQPQHF. The genes are TRBV28 and TRBJ1-5; the D is unclear. Germline CDR1 and CDR2: MDHEN and SYDVKM. V was clipped by 1 base and J by 5 bases, with 9 bases between them. This CDR3 comprises 14 residues.

The chain links TRBV25-1 to TRBJ1-6, with D maybe TRBD1 (6 bases). Trimming pared 4 bases from V and 4 bases from J, leaving 14 bases between. The CDR3 is 16 amino acids. Germline lookup yields CDR1 MGHDK and CDR2 SYGVNS. The chain's CDR3 is CASSAAGTLYNSPLHF. The DNA of the CDR3 is TGTGCCAGCAGTGCAGCCGGGACACTTTATAATTCACCCCTCCACTTT.

This rearrangement joins TRBV10-1 to TRBJ1-2; D remains ambiguous. The V gene's germline CDR1 is WNHNN and CDR2 SYGVQD (reference sequence). V lost 5 bases and J 0 bases, leaving 7 bases between the germline ends. The CDR3 has 13 amino acids. The CDR3 loop reads CASSSGANYGYTF. In DNA, the CDR3 is TGCGCCAGCAGTTCCGGTGCTAACTATGGCTACACCTTC.

The gene calls are TRBV19 and TRBJ2-1; weak D call: TRBD1 (6 bases). The CDR3 sequence is 15 residues long. The V end lost 9 bases, the J end lost 0 bases, and 15 bases lay between the germline ends. The germline V gene has CDR1 LNHDA and CDR2 SQIVND (reference sequence). The CDR3 region has the DNA TGTGCCAGCGGCCTGGGGGCGAGCTCCTACAATGAGCAGTTCTTC. Translation: CASGLGASSYNEQFF.